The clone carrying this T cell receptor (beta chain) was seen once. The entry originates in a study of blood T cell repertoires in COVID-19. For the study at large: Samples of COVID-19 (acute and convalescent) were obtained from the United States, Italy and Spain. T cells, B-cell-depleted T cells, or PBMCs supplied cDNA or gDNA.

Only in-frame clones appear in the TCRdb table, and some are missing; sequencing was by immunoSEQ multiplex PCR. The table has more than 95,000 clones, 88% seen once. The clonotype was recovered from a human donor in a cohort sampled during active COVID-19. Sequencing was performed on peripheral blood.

The CDR3: CASLTGATGYYEQYF. The CDR3 region has the DNA TGTGCCAGCCTAACCGGAGCAACAGGCTACTACGAGCAGTACTTC. The chain couples TRBV28 to TRBJ2-7, with D possibly TRBD1 on 5 matching bases. This CDR3 comprises 15 residues. Trimming shortened V by 8 bases and J by 3 bases, and 20 bases separated the two germline ends. Germline CDR1 MDHEN, CDR2 SYDVKM.